What follows are 13 T cell receptor beta chains derived from one specimen sequenced in a study of cytomegalovirus exposure and HLA in healthy donors. This PCR relied on a set of 60 Vbeta primers and 13 Jbeta primers. Assay used: immunoSEQ multiplex PCR; TCRdb lists only in-frame clones, some missing. The data contain about 120,000 clones, over 60% of them singletons. The sample consisted of PBMCs. The origin of the receptors is a man aged 40-49 years in good health and CMV-seropositive.

The rearrangement joins TRBV5-1 to TRBJ2-1; 9 nucleotides align to TRBD2. The CDR3 runs to 16 residues. The ends lost 1 base at V and 5 bases at J; junction bases unmatched: 7. The germline gives CDR1 SGHRS, CDR2 YFSETQ. CDR3 sequence reads: CASSLQWASGDNEQFF. CDR3 DNA sequence: TGCGCCAGCAGCTTGCAATGGGCTAGCGGGGACAATGAGCAGTTCTTC.

This clone has just one count. This chain links TRBV10-3 with TRBJ1-4; 7 nucleotides match TRBD1. The CDR3 has 14 residues. Germline V CDR1 and CDR2: ENHRY, SYGVKD. Trimming at V came to 10 bases and at J to 6 bases, leaving 11 bases not matched to a gene. In DNA, the CDR3 is TGTGCCACCGGGACAGAAGAAACGGATGAAAAACTGTTTTTT. It encodes CATGTEETDEKLFF.

The V call is TRBV4-3, the J call TRBJ2-5; 10 positions match TRBD2. After removal of 0 bases from V and 5 bases from J, the junction contained 6 bases not matched to a gene. Germline V gives CDR1 LGHNA, CDR2 YSLEER. There are 16 residues in the CDR3. The CDR3 loop is CASSQDPSGGAETQYF. DNA for the CDR3: TGCGCCAGCAGCCAAGATCCCAGCGGGGGGGCGGAGACCCAGTACTTC.

The CDR3 sequence: CASRDSANTGELFF. CDR3 DNA sequence: TGTGCCAGCAGAGACAGTGCGAACACCGGGGAGCTGTTTTTT. This chain links TRBV6-6 with TRBJ2-2, with D possibly being TRBD1 (5 bases). Germline assignment: CDR1 MNHNY and CDR2 SVGAGI (reference sequence). The CDR3 extends over 14 amino acids. With 6 bases removed from V and 0 bases from J, the gap between germline ends came to 8 bases.

The rearrangement links TRBV4-1 to TRBJ2-1; perhaps TRBD1 as D (6 bases). Trimming removed 2 bases at V and 3 bases at J, with 17 bases between. Per germline, CDR1 MGHRA and CDR2 YSYEKL. The CDR3 sequence is 17 residues long. The CDR3 here is CASSQSDGAQGYNEQFF. The CDR3 DNA is TGCGCCAGCAGCCAATCCGACGGTGCACAGGGCTACAATGAGCAGTTCTTC.

This chain links TRBV19 with TRBJ2-7, with TRBD1 identical over 7 bases. CDR3 length: 16 residues. J lost 3 bases, V lost 5 bases, and 13 bases had no gene match. Germline values: CDR1 LNHDA, CDR2 SQIVND (reference sequence). The CDR3 nucleotides are TGTGCCAGTAGTCCGAAGAGGTCAGGGGGTATCTACGAGCAGTACTTC. Amino acid sequence: CASSPKRSGGIYEQYF.

As DNA, the CDR3 is TGTGCCAGCAGCTTATTGGGGACAGAATCCTACGAGCAGTACTTC. Protein: CASSLLGTESYEQYF. The J gene is TRBJ2-7, the V gene TRBV7-9, with 7 bases matching TRBD1. Germline loops: CDR1 SEHNR, CDR2 FQNEAQ (reference sequence). After removal of 2 bases from V and 1 base from J, the junction contained 5 bases not matched to a gene. The CDR3 runs to 15 residues.

The V call is TRBV6-4, the J call TRBJ2-1, with D possibly being TRBD1 (5 bases). Germline V lookup: CDR1 MRHNA, CDR2 SNTAGT. The V end lost 6 bases, the J end lost 5 bases, and 11 bases lay between the germline ends. CDR3 length equals 13 residues. Written as DNA, the CDR3 is TGTGCCAGCAGCTGGGGCGTAAACAATGAGCAGTTCTTC. Encoded protein: CASSWGVNNEQFF.

This clone occurred a few times. The chain combines TRBV2 with TRBJ1-3, with D possibly TRBD1 on 6 matching bases. Germline-derived CDR1 and CDR2 are SNHLY and FYNNEI. V shed 4 bases and J shed 4 bases, with 8 bases lying between them. This CDR3 spans 13 amino acids. The CDR3 region is CASSVDRGNTIYF. Here the CDR3 DNA reads TGTGCCAGCAGTGTTGACAGGGGAAACACCATATATTTT.

This clone was counted only a few times. V gene TRBV18 combines with J gene TRBJ1-5; 9 bases agree with TRBD1. V shed 4 bases and J 1 base; nucleotides not matched to a gene: 2. The length of the CDR3 is 15 residues. Germline V gene lookup returns CDR1 KGHSH and CDR2 LQKENI. CDR3 residues: CASSRTGASNQPQHF. For the CDR3, the DNA is TGTGCCAGCTCACGGACAGGGGCCAGCAATCAGCCCCAGCATTTT.

The chain recombines TRBV6-5 with TRBJ1-1; weak D call: TRBD1 (6 bases). The V and J ends lost 6 bases and 4 bases respectively, with 12 bases between them. In germline, CDR1 is MNHEY, CDR2 SVGAGI. This CDR3 comprises 13 residues. The CDR3 loop reads CASRGTGTTEAFF. The CDR3 nucleotides are TGTGCCAGCAGAGGAACAGGGACCACTGAAGCTTTCTTT.

The chain links TRBV5-1 to TRBJ1-1, with D perhaps matching TRBD1 (6 bases). The CDR3 has 16 amino acids. Germline CDR1 is SGHRS and CDR2 is YFSETQ. Trimming pared 0 bases from V and 0 bases from J, leaving 12 bases between. CDR3 sequence reads: CASSLVGGVMNTEAFF. For the CDR3, the DNA is TGCGCCAGCAGCTTGGTAGGGGGGGTTATGAACACTGAAGCTTTCTTT. The full variable domain, with the rest looked up from reference TRBV5-1 and TRBJ1-1, is KAGVTQTPRYLIKTRGQQVTLSCSPISGHRSVSWYQQTPGQGLQFLFEYFSETQRNKGNFPGRFSGRQFSNSRSEMNVSTLELGDSALYLCASSLVGGVMNTEAFFGQGTRLTVV.

This sequence joins TRBV2 and TRBJ2-3; 7 bases match TRBD2. V trimming: 7 bases; J trimming: 4 bases; junction bases outside the gene matches: 8. The CDR3 length is 14 residues. Germline CDR1 and CDR2: SNHLY and FYNNEI. This CDR3 is CASTRAGRADTQYF. CDR3 bases: TGTGCCAGCACTCGAGCAGGGAGGGCAGATACGCAGTATTTT.